Following are 32 T cell receptor beta chains from one sample sequenced in a study of blood T cells in healthy people across ages. A second PCR of about 7 to 12 cycles used a sample-barcoded 5' primer and a J-beta primer mix. TCRdb redid the calling of the 5' RACE reads with MiXCR, one entry per CDR3 protein. The sample contains 1.5 million to 2 million distinct CDR3 sequences, about 50% of which appear only once. The specimen sequenced was blood. These receptors were collected from a woman between 40 and 50 years old in good health.

This chain links TRBV27 with TRBJ2-1; D unclear. Germline assignment: CDR1 MNHEY and CDR2 SMNVEV (reference sequence). The V end was cut by 10 bases, the J end by 7 bases, with 17 bases between. The length of the CDR3 is 13 residues. CDR3 region: CAIPRDVSNEQFF. As DNA, the CDR3 is TGTGCCATCCCCCGAGATGTCTCGAATGAGCAGTTCTTC.

J is TRBJ2-7 and V is TRBV18; possible D gene TRBD2, 6 bases. The V and J ends lost 1 base and 0 bases respectively, with 16 bases between them. The germline V gene encodes CDR1 KGHSH and CDR2 LQKENI. The CDR3 is made up of 17 amino acids. The CDR3 is CASSPRAGSQSSYEQYF. The CDR3 DNA sequence: TGTGCCAGCTCACCACGGGCGGGGTCCCAAAGCTCCTACGAGCAGTACTTC.

Concerning this clonotype: A much bigger clone sits one base away, suggesting this may be a read error. The rearrangement uses TRBV7-2 and TRBJ2-4; 10 bases fit TRBD1. The end of the DNA fits TRBJ2-7 better, so the J call may be wrong. The CDR3 extends over 16 amino acids. The germline gives CDR1 SGHTA, CDR2 FQGNSA. The CDR3 reads CASSLVGGTGAYEQYF. The CDR3 DNA follows: TGTGCCAGCAGCTTAGTAGGGGGGACAGGGGCCTACGAGCAGTACTTC.

In this sample, this clonotype turned up a few times. The CDR3 DNA is TGTGCCAGCAGTTTAAGTACCCTAGCGGGCTCCGAGACCCAGTACTTC. It encodes CASSLSTLAGSETQYF. This chain links TRBV28 with TRBJ2-5, with TRBD2 identical over 8 bases. Germline V gene lookup returns CDR1 MDHEN and CDR2 SYDVKM. Trimming took 2 bases from V and 5 from J; bases not matched to a gene: 10. CDR3 length: 16 amino acids.

This clonotype occurred a few times. The chain employs TRBV5-1 and TRBJ2-1; a possible D gene is TRBD1 (5 bases). The CDR3 is 14 amino acids. V was clipped by 5 bases and J by 7 bases, with 16 bases between them. Germline CDR1 SGHRS, CDR2 YFSETQ. CDR3 nucleotide sequence: TGCGCCAGCAGTCGACGTGACCCAGGGAATGAGCAGTTCTTC. It translates to CASSRRDPGNEQFF. Using reference TRBV5-1 and TRBJ2-1 for the parts outside the CDR3, the full variable domain is KAGVTQTPRYLIKTRGQQVTLSCSPISGHRSVSWYQQTPGQGLQFLFEYFSETQRNKGNFPGRFSGRQFSNSRSEMNVSTLELGDSALYLCASSRRDPGNEQFFGPGTRLTVL.

The J gene is TRBJ2-5, the V gene TRBV12-3 or TRBV12-4, with 11 bases aligning to TRBD1. The V and J ends lost 6 bases and 1 base, in that order; junction bases with no gene match: 4. The CDR3 sequence is 15 residues long. CDR3 protein: CASRLGTGGQETQYF. CDR3 coding DNA: TGTGCCAGCAGGCTTGGGACAGGGGGCCAAGAGACCCAGTACTTC.

This clonotype was picked up a small number of times. The CDR3 DNA reads as TGCGCCAGCAGCGCAGGGAGGATCACTGAAGCTTTCTTT. It translates to CASSAGRITEAFF. J is TRBJ1-1 and V is TRBV5-1, with a possible D match to TRBD1 (5 bases). The germline V and J ends were trimmed by 4 bases and 4 bases, with 11 bases remaining between them. CDR3 size: 13 residues. Germline CDR1 SGHRS, CDR2 YFSETQ.

The chain uses TRBV20-1 and TRBJ2-7; the D gene is possibly TRBD1 (6 bases). V dropped 0 bases and J dropped 1 base, with 10 bases sitting between them. Germline lookup yields CDR1 DFQATT and CDR2 SNEGSKA (reference sequence). This CDR3 has 14 amino acids. The CDR3 here is CSARDPDRSYEQYF. The CDR3 DNA reads TGCAGTGCTAGAGATCCCGACAGGTCCTACGAGCAGTACTTC.

V gene TRBV24-1 combines with J gene TRBJ2-3; 9 bases are a match to TRBD1. Germline V CDR1 and CDR2: KGHDR, SFDVKD. The CDR3 length is 21 residues. With V trimmed by 0 bases and J by 1 base, 16 bases remained unmatched. The CDR3 DNA reads as TGTGCCACCAGTGATTTGCACCTGGGACAGGGAGGCACAGTCCGCACAGATACGCAGTATTTT. It codes for CATSDLHLGQGGTVRTDTQYF.

V is TRBV6-2 or TRBV6-3 and J is TRBJ2-7; no reliable D call. TRBJ2-5 matches the DNA end more closely, so the J call is doubtful. The CDR3 spans 14 residues. CDR1 is MNHEY, CDR2 SVGEGT, per germline. CDR3 DNA: TGTGCCAGCAGTTCTCGAGATATCCGCGAGACCCAGTACTTC. It is translated as CASSSRDIRETQYF.

The chain joins TRBV6-1 to TRBJ2-3; D is unresolved. Per germline, CDR1 MNHNS and CDR2 SASEGT. CDR3 size: 13 residues. The CDR3 DNA sequence: TGTGCAGTCCGAAGTAGGTCGACAGATACGCAGTATTTT. The encoded protein is CAVRSRSTDTQYF.

V is TRBV24-1 and J is TRBJ2-5, with TRBD1 matching 11 bases. Per the germline V gene, CDR1 is KGHDR and CDR2 is SFDVKD. The CDR3 has 15 amino acids. V gave up 7 bases and J gave up 4 bases; unmatched junction bases: 7. In DNA, the CDR3 is TGTGCCACCAGGTCTTCCGGGACAGGGGGAGAGACCCAGTACTTC. Translating gives CATRSSGTGGETQYF.

This clonotype showed up just a few times. The V call is TRBV29-1, the J call TRBJ2-3, with D maybe TRBD2 (6 bases). This CDR3 spans 13 amino acids. Germline CDR1 reads SQVTM; CDR2 reads ANQGSEA. V gave up 7 bases and J gave up 1 base, with 12 bases separating them. The CDR3 DNA reads TGCAGCGGGTTGGGGGAGGGCACAGATACGCAGTATTTT. It yields the protein CSGLGEGTDTQYF.

CDR3 in DNA: TGTGCCAGCAGCGTAAGCGGCCGCACAGATACGCAGTATTTT. It encodes CASSVSGRTDTQYF. This rearrangement joins TRBV9 to TRBJ2-3; TRBD2 might be the D (5 bases). CDR3 length: 14 residues. Trimming left V 1 base short and J 1 base short, with 7 bases between. CDR1 and CDR2 from the germline V gene are SGDLS and YYNGEE.

The rearrangement joins TRBV6-2 or TRBV6-3 to TRBJ2-5; 7 nucleotides match TRBD2. The V gene end was trimmed by 6 bases and the J gene end by 4 bases; junction bases not matched to a gene: 5. The CDR3 contains 13 residues. Germline V gene sequence: CDR1 MNHEY, CDR2 SVGEGT. This CDR3 is CASRAGNGETQYF. The CDR3 DNA is TGTGCCAGCAGAGCGGGGAACGGAGAGACCCAGTACTTC.

This clonotype was seen a few times. CDR3: CASSPWGPTDTQYF. CDR3 bases: TGTGCCAGCAGCCCGTGGGGCCCCACAGATACGCAGTATTTT. This chain connects TRBV6-2 or TRBV6-3 to TRBJ2-3; possible D gene TRBD1, 5 bases. Germline values: CDR1 MNHEY, CDR2 SVGEGT. V was cut by 6 bases and J by 2 bases, with 12 bases left in between. CDR3 size: 14 residues.

This chain connects TRBV2 to TRBJ2-3; D is ambiguous. The CDR3 has 16 residues. CDR1 SNHLY and CDR2 FYNNEI come from the germline V gene. Trimming removed 2 bases at V and 3 bases at J, with 15 bases between. CDR3 coding DNA: TGTGCCAGCAGTGAAACCCAGCCCAGGACGACAGATACGCAGTATTTT. This encodes CASSETQPRTTDTQYF. The entire variable domain, with the rest obtained from reference TRBV2 and TRBJ2-3, is as follows: EPEVTQTPSHQVTQMGQEVILRCVPISNHLYFYWYRQILGQKVEFLVSFYNNEISEKSEIFDDQFSVERPDGSNFTLKIRSTKLEDSAMYFCASSETQPRTTDTQYFGPGTRLTVL.

The chain recombines TRBV6-2 or TRBV6-3 with TRBJ2-7; TRBD1 agrees at 7 bases. V trimming: 0 bases; J trimming: 3 bases; junction bases outside the gene matches: 14. This CDR3 is 18 amino acids long. Germline V gene lookup returns CDR1 MNHEY and CDR2 SVGEGT. The CDR3 sequence is CASSYSNFRGTALYEQYF. CDR3 DNA sequence: TGTGCCAGCAGTTACTCGAATTTTCGTGGGACAGCCCTCTACGAGCAGTACTTC.

V is TRBV20-1 and J is TRBJ2-7; D tentatively fits TRBD1 or TRBD2 (5 bases each). The J call could be wrong; TRBJ2-5 is a better fit for the DNA end. Germline CDR1 DFQATT, CDR2 SNEGSKA (reference sequence). The CDR3 is made up of 14 amino acids. CDR3 nucleotides: TGCAGTGCCGTGAGGGGCTTAGCAAAAGAGACCCAGTACTTC. This gives the protein CSAVRGLAKETQYF.

The chain is built from TRBV28 and TRBJ2-7; D remains unclear. Germline values: CDR1 MDHEN, CDR2 SYDVKM. V was trimmed by 5 bases and J by 3 bases, leaving 11 bases between them. The length of the CDR3 is 13 residues. CDR3 sequence reads: CASSPPSLYEQYF. In DNA form, the CDR3 reads TGTGCCAGCAGTCCGCCGAGTCTCTACGAGCAGTACTTC.

V is TRBV7-8 and J is TRBJ2-4, with a weak D call TRBD2 (6 bases). This CDR3 is 18 amino acids long. Between the trimmed V and J ends, which lost 1 base and 0 bases, there was a span of 16 bases. Per the germline V gene, CDR1 is SGHVS and CDR2 is FQNEAQ. In DNA form, the CDR3 reads TGTGCCAGCAGCTTAGGTCGGGACTTGACACTAGCCAAAAACATTCAGTACTTC. This translates into CASSLGRDLTLAKNIQYF.

V and J are TRBV2 and TRBJ1-5, with a possible D match to TRBD1 (5 bases). The CDR3 runs 13 residues. Germline V gene sequence: CDR1 SNHLY, CDR2 FYNNEI. Trimming took off 6 bases at V and 4 bases at J, with 10 bases between the two ends. CDR3 region: CASRLRENQPQHF. CDR3 DNA sequence: TGTGCCAGCAGACTCAGGGAGAATCAGCCCCAGCATTTT.

This clonotype was recorded a few times. This chain connects TRBV2 to TRBJ2-7; no firm D call. CDR3 length: 14 amino acids. Germline V lookup: CDR1 SNHLY, CDR2 FYNNEI. The V and J ends lost 6 bases and 5 bases respectively, with 17 bases between them. CDR3 protein: CASSGLEQINEQYF. As DNA, the CDR3 is TGTGCCAGCAGCGGGTTGGAACAGATCAACGAGCAGTACTTC.

The rearrangement links TRBV9 to TRBJ2-1; the match to TRBD1 covers 7 bases. The CDR3 loop spans 14 amino acids. Germline loops: CDR1 SGDLS, CDR2 YYNGEE. V lost 2 bases and J lost 4; bases outside the gene matches: 3. The CDR3 spells CASSVTGQYNEQFF. In nucleotides, the CDR3 is TGTGCCAGCAGCGTGACGGGACAGTACAATGAGCAGTTCTTC.

This chain connects TRBV12-3 or TRBV12-4 to TRBJ1-5; TRBD1 matches 9 bases. There are 15 residues in the CDR3. V shed 6 bases and J 2 bases; nucleotides not matched to a gene: 5. Here the CDR3 DNA reads TGTGCCAGCAGACAGGGGGCGTTGGGCAATCAGCCCCAGCATTTT. Protein sequence: CASRQGALGNQPQHF.

DNA for the CDR3: TGTGCCAGCAGCTGGGGACAGGGTAATAGCAATCAGCCCCAGCATTTT. It is translated as CASSWGQGNSNQPQHF. The chain combines TRBV7-9 with TRBJ1-5, with 9 bases lining up with TRBD1. This CDR3 has 16 residues. J lost 0 bases, V lost 4 bases, and 4 bases had no gene match. Germline CDR1 SEHNR, CDR2 FQNEAQ (reference sequence).

The chain carries TRBV13 and TRBJ2-4; possibly TRBD1 for D (8 bases). The J call could be wrong; TRBJ2-7 is a better fit for the DNA end. In germline, CDR1 is PRHDT, CDR2 FYEKMQ (reference sequence). The CDR3 sequence is 15 residues long. The CDR3 DNA sequence: TGTGCCAGCAGCTTAGACAGGGGGACTAACTACGAGCAGTACTTC. This translates into CASSLDRGTNYEQYF.

CDR3 DNA sequence: TGTGCCACCAGTGAACCTGGCGGGGGACTAGCGGCCCATGAGCAGTTCTTC. It specifies CATSEPGGGLAAHEQFF. The rearrangement uses TRBV24-1 and TRBJ2-1, with 11 positions matching TRBD2. The germline gives CDR1 KGHDR, CDR2 SFDVKD. The CDR3 covers 17 residues. Unmatched junction bases numbered 12, after V lost 4 bases and J lost 8 bases.

Concerning this clonotype itself: An end of the junction does not agree with germline; a read error may underlie this. This CDR3 is CASSRGLAGTYDEQFF. The CDR3, as DNA: TGTGCCAGCAGCCGAGGACTAGCGGGGACCTACGATGAGCAGTTCTTC. V is TRBV11-2 and J is TRBJ2-1; 12 nucleotides align to TRBD2. The germline CDR1 and CDR2 sequences are SGHAT and FQNNGV. This CDR3 comprises 16 residues.

The rearrangement links TRBV7-9 to TRBJ2-1, with D maybe TRBD2 (6 bases). With 7 bases removed from V and 9 bases from J, the gap between germline ends came to 16 bases. From germline, CDR1 is SEHNR and CDR2 FQNEAQ (reference sequence). The CDR3 length is 13 residues. The CDR3 sequence: CASTKVRGSEQFF. CDR3 bases: TGTGCCAGCACAAAGGTTCGGGGGTCTGAGCAGTTCTTC.

This clonotype was seen only a few times. V usage is TRBV7-9 and J usage is TRBJ2-7; maybe TRBD1 (6 bases). Germline CDR1 and CDR2: SEHNR and FQNEAQ (reference sequence). V lost 5 bases, J lost 0 bases, and 14 bases lay in between. The CDR3 runs to 15 residues. CDR3 coding DNA: TGTGCCAGCAGCGCCGGCAGGGGAATCTCCTACGAGCAGTACTTC. It is translated as CASSAGRGISYEQYF.

On this clonotype itself: One junction end disagrees with the germline gene, perhaps due to a read error. The CDR3 is CASRIVARSGANVLTF. DNA for the CDR3: TGTGCCAGTAGGATAGTAGCGCGCTCTGGGGCCAACGTCCTGACTTTC. This rearrangement joins TRBV19 to TRBJ2-6, with a possible D match to TRBD2 (5 bases). CDR3 size: 16 residues. The V gene's germline CDR1 is LNHDA and CDR2 SQIVND (reference sequence). Full variable domain (outside the CDR3, taken from reference TRBV19 and TRBJ2-6): DGGITQSPKYLFRKEGQNVTLSCEQNLNHDAMYWYRQDPGQGLRLIYYSQIVNDFQKGDIAEGYSVSREKKESFPLTVTSAQKNPTAFYLCASRIVARSGANVLTFGAGSRLTVL.